This entry lists 21 T cell receptor beta chains sequenced from one sample in a study of blood T cells in healthy people across ages. A J-beta primer mix and a sample-barcoded 5' primer were used in a second PCR of about 6 to 12 cycles. In TCRdb, the 5' RACE reads were re-called with MiXCR into one record per CDR3 protein. The repertoire holds 1.5 million to 2 million distinct CDR3 sequences, with around 50% as singletons. Material for sequencing was blood. These receptor sequences come from a woman aged 40 to 50 in good health.

The rearrangement links TRBV9 to TRBJ2-1; 14 bases map to TRBD2. This CDR3 comprises 18 residues. With V trimmed by 3 bases and J by 3 bases, 8 bases remained unmatched. CDR1 and CDR2 (germline): SGDLS, YYNGEE. CDR3 sequence (DNA): TGTGCCAGCAGCGGGGGACTAGCGGGGGCCTCCTTCTACAATGAGCAGTTCTTC. This gives the protein CASSGGLAGASFYNEQFF.

This rearrangement joins TRBV5-6 to TRBJ2-1, with TRBD1 identical over 9 bases. The CDR3 is made up of 16 amino acids. J gave up 0 bases and V 4 bases, and 5 bases lay outside the gene matches. CDR1 is SGHDT and CDR2 is YYEEEE in the germline V gene. CDR3 sequence (DNA): TGTGCCAGCAGCCACGACAGGGGGTTCTCCTACAATGAGCAGTTCTTC. Translated: CASSHDRGFSYNEQFF.

CDR3 in amino acids: CASKRQSYNEQFF. The CDR3, as DNA: TGTGCCAGCAAGCGGCAATCCTACAATGAGCAGTTCTTC. The chain combines TRBV25-1 with TRBJ2-1; perhaps TRBD2 as D (5 bases). CDR1 and CDR2 from the germline V gene are MGHDK and SYGVNS. V was clipped by 7 bases and J by 1 base, with 8 bases between them. The CDR3 extends over 13 amino acids.

The chain is built from TRBV20-1 and TRBJ2-3; 8 bases map to TRBD1. The V gene end was trimmed by 4 bases and the J gene end by 2 bases; junction bases not matched to a gene: 8. The CDR3 runs 15 residues. Germline-derived CDR1 and CDR2 are DFQATT and SNEGSKA (reference sequence). The CDR3 spells CSAIRQGSSTDTQYF. CDR3 coding DNA: TGCAGTGCTATCCGACAGGGGTCATCCACAGATACGCAGTATTTT.

The V call is TRBV7-2, the J call TRBJ2-5; D perhaps matches TRBD1 (6 bases). Germline V CDR1 and CDR2: SGHTA, FQGNSA. The CDR3 loop spans 15 amino acids. The V gene lost 1 base and the J gene lost 11 bases, with 20 bases spanning the gap. CDR3 protein: CASSLVGRGRDEQYF. The CDR3 DNA reads as TGTGCCAGCAGCTTAGTCGGCAGGGGAAGGGATGAGCAGTACTTC.

This clonotype was counted a few times. The chain couples TRBV3-1 to TRBJ2-5, with D maybe TRBD2 (6 bases). Trimming took 4 bases from V and 1 from J, leaving 10 bases between them. This CDR3 contains 14 residues. The V gene's germline CDR1 is LGHDT and CDR2 YNNKEL (reference sequence). The CDR3 region is CASSRGVTQETQYF. CDR3 nucleotides: TGTGCCAGCAGCCGGGGGGTGACCCAAGAGACCCAGTACTTC.

The V gene is TRBV18, the J gene TRBJ2-5; tentative D call: TRBD1 (6 bases). CDR1 and CDR2 from the germline V gene are KGHSH and LQKENI. Between the trimmed V and J ends, which lost 3 bases and 2 bases, there was a span of 13 bases. The CDR3 runs 15 residues. The CDR3 loop reads CASSPPNRAQETQYF. In DNA, the CDR3 is TGTGCCAGCTCACCCCCGAACAGGGCTCAAGAGACCCAGTACTTC.

This clonotype was counted between two and nine times. The gene calls are TRBV29-1 and TRBJ1-2, with TRBD1 identical over 9 bases. The CDR3 covers 13 residues. Per the germline V gene, CDR1 is SQVTM and CDR2 is ANQGSEA. The V and J ends lost 3 bases and 6 bases, in that order; junction bases with no gene match: 5. The DNA for the CDR3 is TGCAGCGTTGACCTCGACAGGGGGGATGGCTACACCTTC. This codes for CSVDLDRGDGYTF.

The gene calls are TRBV6-1 and TRBJ2-4; D is perhaps TRBD1 or TRBD2 (5 bases each). Trimming pared 4 bases from V and 7 bases from J, leaving 11 bases between. CDR3 length: 13 residues. The germline CDR1 and CDR2 sequences are MNHNS and SASEGT. In DNA form, the CDR3 reads TGTGCCAGCAGTGGGGACGGAATGAACATTCAGTACTTC. Its protein product is CASSGDGMNIQYF.

This chain connects TRBV4-1 to TRBJ2-3; D not certain. Between the trimmed V and J ends, which lost 2 bases and 4 bases, there was a span of 13 bases. The CDR3 runs to 15 residues. Germline lookup yields CDR1 MGHRA and CDR2 YSYEKL. CDR3 bases: TGCGCCAGCAGCCAAAGTGGGTCTCTGCCAGATACGCAGTATTTT. It codes for CASSQSGSLPDTQYF.

This chain connects TRBV28 to TRBJ2-4, with no clear D. Trimming took 7 bases from V and 3 from J, leaving 16 bases between them. Germline assignment: CDR1 MDHEN and CDR2 SYDVKM. There are 15 residues in the CDR3. The CDR3 reads CASNPPGPGKNIQYF. The CDR3 DNA is TGTGCCAGCAACCCCCCCGGGCCGGGCAAAAACATTCAGTACTTC.

The gene calls are TRBV29-1 and TRBJ1-2, with 7 nucleotides matching TRBD1. The CDR3 sequence is 14 residues long. Germline V gene sequence: CDR1 SQVTM, CDR2 ANQGSEA. Trimming removed 8 bases from V and 2 bases from J; junction bases left unmatched: 11. CDR3 DNA: TGCAGCTTTTTGACTGAGACAGGGAACTATGGCTACACCTTC. It specifies CSFLTETGNYGYTF.

The V call is TRBV9, the J call TRBJ1-2; 9 positions match TRBD1. Unmatched junction bases numbered 4, after V lost 4 bases and J lost 6 bases. The CDR3 consists of 13 residues. The germline V gene encodes CDR1 SGDLS and CDR2 YYNGEE. The chain's CDR3 is CASSIRDRDGYTF. In DNA, the CDR3 is TGTGCCAGCAGCATCCGGGACAGGGATGGCTACACCTTC.

V and J are TRBV7-3 and TRBJ2-6, with 9 bases matching TRBD1. The CDR3 covers 18 residues. Trimming removed 0 bases from V and 2 bases from J; junction bases left unmatched: 5. Germline assignment: CDR1 SGHTA and CDR2 FQGTGA. CDR3 in DNA: TGTGCCAGCAGCTTAACGAGGACAGGGGACCCTGGGGCCAACGTCCTGACTTTC. This encodes CASSLTRTGDPGANVLTF.

The gene calls are TRBV7-8 and TRBJ2-1; D is possibly TRBD2 (6 bases). Germline V gives CDR1 SGHVS, CDR2 FQNEAQ. Trimming shortened V by 4 bases and J by 4 bases, and 17 bases separated the two germline ends. The CDR3 loop spans 16 amino acids. CDR3 sequence (DNA): TGTGCCAGCAGCTCCAAGGAGGGAGCCGGGTACAATGAGCAGTTCTTC. Amino acid sequence: CASSSKEGAGYNEQFF.

This clonotype was detected only a few times. The chain combines TRBV6-2 or TRBV6-3 with TRBJ2-1; D gene unclear. This CDR3 comprises 15 residues. Germline V CDR1 and CDR2: MNHEY, SVGEGT. Deletions cut 6 bases from V and 0 bases from J, with 12 bases between. The CDR3 DNA sequence: TGTGCCAGCAGAGAGAGGACGAGCTCCTACAATGAGCAGTTCTTC. It translates to CASRERTSSYNEQFF.

This clonotype was observed once. This chain connects TRBV9 to TRBJ2-5; 8 bases map to TRBD1. The V segment lost 3 bases and the J segment 2 bases; nucleotides outside the gene matches: 9. The CDR3 extends over 16 amino acids. Germline-derived CDR1 and CDR2 are SGDLS and YYNGEE. CDR3 in amino acids: CASSAGTGPLQETQYF. The CDR3 DNA sequence: TGTGCCAGCAGCGCGGGGACAGGACCTCTTCAAGAGACCCAGTACTTC.

This clonotype appeared a few times. The CDR3 protein is CASSDENFPGYTF. The CDR3 coding sequence is TGTGCCAGCAGTGACGAAAATTTCCCCGGCTACACCTTC. The rearrangement uses TRBV6-4 and TRBJ1-2; no clear D. This CDR3 is 13 amino acids long. The V end was cut by 2 bases, the J end by 8 bases, with 12 bases between. Germline V lookup: CDR1 MRHNA, CDR2 SNTAGT.

This clonotype has just a few counts. This chain links TRBV5-1 with TRBJ2-5, with D uncertain. CDR1 SGHRS and CDR2 YFSETQ come from the germline V gene. There are 14 residues in the CDR3. Trimming removed 0 bases at V and 5 bases at J, with 11 bases between. CDR3 loop: CASSLEGLMETQYF. For the CDR3, the DNA is TGCGCCAGCAGCTTGGAAGGCCTGATGGAGACCCAGTACTTC.

The J gene is TRBJ1-2, the V gene TRBV10-3; weak D call: TRBD1 (6 bases). The length of the CDR3 is 13 residues. Trimming left V 10 bases short and J 0 bases short, with 12 bases between. Germline values: CDR1 ENHRY, CDR2 SYGVKD. The CDR3 sequence: CATRDTSNYGYTF. The CDR3 coding sequence is TGTGCCACACGGGACACCTCTAACTATGGCTACACCTTC.

As to this clonotype: One end of the junction varies from germline; a read error may be responsible. The chain combines TRBV29-1 with TRBJ2-1, with TRBD1 identical over 9 bases. Germline V gene lookup returns CDR1 SQVTM and CDR2 ANQGSEA. The CDR3 runs 14 residues. In DNA, the CDR3 is TGCAGCGTTGTACGGGGACAGGGAAACAATGAGCGGTTCTTC. It yields the protein CSVVRGQGNNERFF.